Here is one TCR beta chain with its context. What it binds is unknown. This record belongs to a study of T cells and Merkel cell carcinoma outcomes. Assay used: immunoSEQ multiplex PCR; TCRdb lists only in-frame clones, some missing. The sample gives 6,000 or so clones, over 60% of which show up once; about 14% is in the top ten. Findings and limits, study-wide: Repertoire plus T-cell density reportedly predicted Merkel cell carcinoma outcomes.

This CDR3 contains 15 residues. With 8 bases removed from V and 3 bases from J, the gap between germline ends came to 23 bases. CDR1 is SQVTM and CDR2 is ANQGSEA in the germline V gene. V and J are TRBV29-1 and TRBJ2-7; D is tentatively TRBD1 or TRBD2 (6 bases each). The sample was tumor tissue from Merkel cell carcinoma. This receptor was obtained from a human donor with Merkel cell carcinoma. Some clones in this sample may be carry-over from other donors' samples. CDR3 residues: CSTSTGTSFLYEQYF. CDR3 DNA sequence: TGCAGCACAAGTACAGGGACTTCCTTCCTCTACGAGCAGTACTTC.